A selection of T cell receptor beta chains follows, all from one sample in a study of T cell repertoires in cytomegalovirus infection. TCRdb re-called the reads with MiXCR, one entry per CDR3 protein. The sample holds around 290,000 distinct CDR3 sequences, over 20% seen once. Sample: PBMCs. The origin of the receptors is a human donor in good health (CMV status not recorded). Some clones in this sample may be carry-over from other donors' samples. The CDR3 runs from the conserved cysteine through the conserved F or W. The listing skips clone size in some rows; elsewhere it reads once, few, many or a size class.

cdr3_length	clone_size	v_call	j_call	cdr3_aa
14	once	TRBV3-1	TRBJ2-1	CASSTSGTPDVQFF
14	.	TRBV7-9	TRBJ1-4	CASSQSRFNEKLFF
15	.	TRBV6-5	TRBJ1-4	CASSMDRVGNEKLFF
15	.	TRBV7-8	TRBJ1-6	CASSLGTDYNSPLHF
15	.	TRBV7-2	TRBJ2-7	CASSFQAGGGHEQYF
15	many	TRBV7-2	TRBJ2-7	CASSLHRSAAYEQYF
16	many	TRBV7-9	TRBJ1-2	CASSSTGTGMGYGYTF
14	.	TRBV6-6	TRBJ1-2	CATKEGYREGGYTF
16	.	TRBV11-2	TRBJ1-3	CASSLVTGRLGNTIYF
13	few	TRBV12-3/TRBV12-4	TRBJ1-4	CASSLVGSEKLFF
17	.	TRBV10-3	TRBJ2-3	CAISEPGLAGAADTQYF
16	.	TRBV6-1	TRBJ1-6	CASSEAPGTVYSPLHF
14	many	TRBV7-6	TRBJ2-5	CASSLTFGSGTQYF
14	few	TRBV28	TRBJ2-7	CASSLSGWSYEQYF
16	few	TRBV12-3/TRBV12-4	TRBJ2-2	CASSLPAGGSTGELFF
16	.	TRBV6-2/TRBV6-3	TRBJ2-7	CASSYSSGTSPYEQYF
13	many	TRBV7-6	TRBJ1-1	CASSLALVGEAFF
14	few	TRBV28	TRBJ1-1	CASKSGGRVTEAFF
12	many	TRBV7-6	TRBJ2-7	CASSLDFYEQYF
14	many	TRBV12-3/TRBV12-4	TRBJ2-5	CASSFVLGRETQYF
14	few	TRBV6-2/TRBV6-3	TRBJ2-1	CASSYEAGGNEQFF
16	.	TRBV4-3	TRBJ2-1	CASSQDRGGRYNEQFF
18	many	TRBV7-2	TRBJ2-7	CASSLVGGGAVSSYEQYF
14	.	TRBV27	TRBJ2-1	CASSRDTGDNEQFF
15	.	TRBV5-6	TRBJ2-7	CASSLAGRSSYEQYF
16	once	TRBV14	TRBJ2-7	CASSQVGGTVSFEQYF
14	few	TRBV6-1	TRBJ2-1	CASSKDGVVNEQFF